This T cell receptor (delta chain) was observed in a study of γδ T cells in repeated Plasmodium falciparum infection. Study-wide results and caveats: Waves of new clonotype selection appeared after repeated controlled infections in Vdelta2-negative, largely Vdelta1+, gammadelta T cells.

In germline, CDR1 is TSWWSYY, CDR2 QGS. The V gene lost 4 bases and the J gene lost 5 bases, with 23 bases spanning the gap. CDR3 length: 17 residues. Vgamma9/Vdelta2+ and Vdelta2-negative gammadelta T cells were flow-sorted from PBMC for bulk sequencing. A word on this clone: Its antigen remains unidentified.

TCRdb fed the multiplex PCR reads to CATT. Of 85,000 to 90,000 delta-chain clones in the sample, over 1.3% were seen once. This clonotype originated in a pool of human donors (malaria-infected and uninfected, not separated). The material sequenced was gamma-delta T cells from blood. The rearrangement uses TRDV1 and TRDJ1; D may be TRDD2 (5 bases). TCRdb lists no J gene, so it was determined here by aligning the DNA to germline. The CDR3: CALGASSSFYLPDKLIF. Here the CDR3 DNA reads TGTGCTCTTGGGGCCTCTTCATCCTTCTACCTACCGGATAAACTCATCTTT.